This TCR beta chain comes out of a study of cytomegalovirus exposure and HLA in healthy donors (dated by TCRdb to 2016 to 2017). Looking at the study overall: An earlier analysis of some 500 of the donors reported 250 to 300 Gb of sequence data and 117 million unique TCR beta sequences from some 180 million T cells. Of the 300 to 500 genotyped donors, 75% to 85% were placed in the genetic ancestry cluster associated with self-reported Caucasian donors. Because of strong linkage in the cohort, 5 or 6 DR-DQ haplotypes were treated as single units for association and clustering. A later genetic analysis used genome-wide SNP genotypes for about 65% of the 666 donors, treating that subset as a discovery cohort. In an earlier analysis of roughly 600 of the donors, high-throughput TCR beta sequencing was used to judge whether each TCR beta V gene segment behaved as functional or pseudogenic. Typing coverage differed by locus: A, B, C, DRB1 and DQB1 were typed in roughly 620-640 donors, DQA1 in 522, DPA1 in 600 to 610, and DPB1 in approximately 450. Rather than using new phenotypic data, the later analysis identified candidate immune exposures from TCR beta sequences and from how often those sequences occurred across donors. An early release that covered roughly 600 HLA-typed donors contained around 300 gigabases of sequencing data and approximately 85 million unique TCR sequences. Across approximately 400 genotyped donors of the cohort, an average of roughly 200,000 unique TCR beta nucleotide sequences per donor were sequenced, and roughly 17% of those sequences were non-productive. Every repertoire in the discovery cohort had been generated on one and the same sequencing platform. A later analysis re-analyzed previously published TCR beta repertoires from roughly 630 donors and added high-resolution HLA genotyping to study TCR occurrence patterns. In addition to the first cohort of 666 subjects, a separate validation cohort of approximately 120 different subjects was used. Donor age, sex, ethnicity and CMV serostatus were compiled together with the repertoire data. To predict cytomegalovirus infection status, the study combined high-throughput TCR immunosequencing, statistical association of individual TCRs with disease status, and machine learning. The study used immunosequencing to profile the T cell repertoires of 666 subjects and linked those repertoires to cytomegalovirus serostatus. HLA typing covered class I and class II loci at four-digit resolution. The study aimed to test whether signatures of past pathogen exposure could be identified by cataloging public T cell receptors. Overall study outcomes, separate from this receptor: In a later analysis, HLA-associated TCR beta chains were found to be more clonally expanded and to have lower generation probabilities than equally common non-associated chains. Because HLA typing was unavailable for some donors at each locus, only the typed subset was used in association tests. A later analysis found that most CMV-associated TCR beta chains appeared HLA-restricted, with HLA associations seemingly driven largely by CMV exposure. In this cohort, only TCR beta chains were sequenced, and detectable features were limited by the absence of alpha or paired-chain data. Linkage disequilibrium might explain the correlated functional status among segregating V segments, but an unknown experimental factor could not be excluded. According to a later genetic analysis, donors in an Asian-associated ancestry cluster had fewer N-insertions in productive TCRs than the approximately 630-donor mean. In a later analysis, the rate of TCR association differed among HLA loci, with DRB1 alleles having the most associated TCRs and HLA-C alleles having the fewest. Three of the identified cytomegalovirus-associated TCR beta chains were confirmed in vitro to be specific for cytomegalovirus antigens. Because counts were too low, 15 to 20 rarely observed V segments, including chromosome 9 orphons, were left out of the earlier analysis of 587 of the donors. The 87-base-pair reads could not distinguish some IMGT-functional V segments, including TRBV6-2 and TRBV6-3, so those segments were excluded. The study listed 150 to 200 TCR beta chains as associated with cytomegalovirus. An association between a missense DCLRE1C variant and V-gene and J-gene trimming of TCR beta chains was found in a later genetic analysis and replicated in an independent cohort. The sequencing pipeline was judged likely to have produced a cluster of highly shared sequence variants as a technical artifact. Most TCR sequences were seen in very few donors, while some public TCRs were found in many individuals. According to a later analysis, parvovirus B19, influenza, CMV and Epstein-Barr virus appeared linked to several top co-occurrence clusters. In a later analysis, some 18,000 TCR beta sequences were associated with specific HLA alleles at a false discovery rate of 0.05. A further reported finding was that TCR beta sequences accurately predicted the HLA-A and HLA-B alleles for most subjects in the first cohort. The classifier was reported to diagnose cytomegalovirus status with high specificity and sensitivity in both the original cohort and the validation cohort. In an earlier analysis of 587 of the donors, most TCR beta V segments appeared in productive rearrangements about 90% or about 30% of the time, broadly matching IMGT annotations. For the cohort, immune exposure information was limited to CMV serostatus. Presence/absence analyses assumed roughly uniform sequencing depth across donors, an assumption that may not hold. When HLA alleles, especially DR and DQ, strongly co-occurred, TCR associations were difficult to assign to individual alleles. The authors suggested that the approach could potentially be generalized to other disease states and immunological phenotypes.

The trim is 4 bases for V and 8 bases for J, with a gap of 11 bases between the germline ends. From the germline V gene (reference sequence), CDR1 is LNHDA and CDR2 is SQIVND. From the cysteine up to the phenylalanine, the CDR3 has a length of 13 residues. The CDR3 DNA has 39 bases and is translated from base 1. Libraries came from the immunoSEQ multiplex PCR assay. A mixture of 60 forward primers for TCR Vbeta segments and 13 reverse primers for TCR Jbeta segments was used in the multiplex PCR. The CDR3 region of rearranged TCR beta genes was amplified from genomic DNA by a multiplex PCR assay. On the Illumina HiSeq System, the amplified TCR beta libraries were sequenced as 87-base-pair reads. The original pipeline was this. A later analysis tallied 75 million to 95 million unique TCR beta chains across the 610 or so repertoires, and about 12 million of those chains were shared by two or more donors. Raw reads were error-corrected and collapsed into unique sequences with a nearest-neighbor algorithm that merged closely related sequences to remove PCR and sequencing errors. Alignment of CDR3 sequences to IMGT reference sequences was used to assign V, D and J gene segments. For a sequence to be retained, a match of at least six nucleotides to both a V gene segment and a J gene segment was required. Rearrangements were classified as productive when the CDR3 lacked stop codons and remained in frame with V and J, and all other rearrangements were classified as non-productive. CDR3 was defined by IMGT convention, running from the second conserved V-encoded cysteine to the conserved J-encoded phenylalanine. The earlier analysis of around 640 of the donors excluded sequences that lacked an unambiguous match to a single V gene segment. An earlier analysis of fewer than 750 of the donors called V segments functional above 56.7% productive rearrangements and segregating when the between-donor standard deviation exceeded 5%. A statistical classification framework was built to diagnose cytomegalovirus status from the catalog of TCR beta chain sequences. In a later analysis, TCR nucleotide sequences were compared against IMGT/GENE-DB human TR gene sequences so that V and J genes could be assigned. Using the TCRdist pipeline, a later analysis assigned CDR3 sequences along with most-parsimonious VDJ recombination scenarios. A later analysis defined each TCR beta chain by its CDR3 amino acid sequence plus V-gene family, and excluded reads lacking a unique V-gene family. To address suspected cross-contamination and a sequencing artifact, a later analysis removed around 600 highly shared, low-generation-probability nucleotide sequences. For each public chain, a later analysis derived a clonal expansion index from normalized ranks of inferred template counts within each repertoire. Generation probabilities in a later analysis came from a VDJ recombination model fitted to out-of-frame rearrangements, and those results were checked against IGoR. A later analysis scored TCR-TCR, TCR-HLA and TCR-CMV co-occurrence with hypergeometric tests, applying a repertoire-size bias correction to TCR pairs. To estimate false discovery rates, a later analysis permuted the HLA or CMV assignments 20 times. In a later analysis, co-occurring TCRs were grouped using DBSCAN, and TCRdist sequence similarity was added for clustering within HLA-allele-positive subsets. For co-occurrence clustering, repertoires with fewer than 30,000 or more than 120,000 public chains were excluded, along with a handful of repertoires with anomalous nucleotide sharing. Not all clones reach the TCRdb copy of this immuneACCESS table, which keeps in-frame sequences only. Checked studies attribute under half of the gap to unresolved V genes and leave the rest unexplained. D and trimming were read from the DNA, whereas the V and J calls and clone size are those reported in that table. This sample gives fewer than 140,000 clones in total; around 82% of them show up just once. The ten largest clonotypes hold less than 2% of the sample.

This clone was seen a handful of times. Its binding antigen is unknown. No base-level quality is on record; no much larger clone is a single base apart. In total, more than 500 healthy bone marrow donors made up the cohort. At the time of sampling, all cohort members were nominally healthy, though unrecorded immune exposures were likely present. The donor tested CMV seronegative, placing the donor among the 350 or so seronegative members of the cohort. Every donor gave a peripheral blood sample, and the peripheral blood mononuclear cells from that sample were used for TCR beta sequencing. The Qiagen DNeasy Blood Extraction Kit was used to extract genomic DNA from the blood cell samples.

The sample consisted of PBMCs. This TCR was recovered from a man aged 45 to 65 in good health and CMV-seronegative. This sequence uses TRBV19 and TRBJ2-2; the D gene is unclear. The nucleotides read TGTGCCAGTAGTAGACCCCCCGGGGGGGAGCTGTTTTTT. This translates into CASSRPPGGELFF.